The next 9 T cell receptor beta chains were all read from a single sample in a study of CD8+CD57+ T cells in acquired aplastic anemia. Using genomic DNA as the template, TCR beta VDJ and CDR3 profiling was carried out. TCRdb called the reads again in MiXCR, with one record for every CDR3 protein. The sample carries about 210,000 distinct CDR3 sequences, roughly 33% recorded once. The sample taken for sequencing was sorted CD4+, CD8+, or CD8+CD57+ T cells (not recorded which) from PBMCs. The receptors originated from a human donor in good health, serving as a control.

The J gene is TRBJ1-1, the V gene TRBV6-5; no firm D call. Germline CDR1 is MNHEY and CDR2 is SVGAGI. The CDR3 spans 11 residues. V was trimmed by 7 bases and J by 6 bases, leaving 9 bases between them. CDR3 sequence reads: CASNTGSEAFF. CDR3 DNA: TGTGCCAGCAACACGGGCTCTGAAGCTTTCTTT.

This clonotype was observed at least ten times. The gene calls are TRBV10-3 and TRBJ1-5; 8 positions match TRBD1. With 7 bases clipped from V and 7 bases from J, the junction kept 6 bases outside the gene matches. CDR3 length: 13 amino acids. CDR1 and CDR2 (germline): ENHRY, SYGVKD. Written as DNA, the CDR3 is TGTGCCATCACCTCAGACAGGGGACAGCCCCAGCATTTT. Residues: CAITSDRGQPQHF.

This clonotype showed up many times. This chain links TRBV12-5 with TRBJ1-2; D perhaps matches TRBD1 (6 bases). The germline CDR1 and CDR2 sequences are LGHNT and FRNRAP. The CDR3 spans 12 residues. The germline V and J ends were trimmed by 6 bases and 6 bases, with 11 bases remaining between them. CDR3 sequence (DNA): TGTGCTAGTGGGGACAGACCCGATGGCTACACCTTC. Translated, it gives CASGDRPDGYTF.

This chain's CDR3 is CASSGTAWEEQYF. CDR3 in DNA: TGTGCCAGTAGCGGGACTGCATGGGAAGAGCAGTACTTC. The chain is built from TRBV19 and TRBJ2-7, with D possibly matching TRBD2 (6 bases). The germline V gene has CDR1 LNHDA and CDR2 SQIVND (reference sequence). The CDR3 has 13 amino acids. V lost 6 bases to trimming and J lost 7 bases, with 16 bases between them. Using reference TRBV19 and TRBJ2-7 for the parts outside the CDR3, the full variable domain is DGGITQSPKYLFRKEGQNVTLSCEQNLNHDAMYWYRQDPGQGLRLIYYSQIVNDFQKGDIAEGYSVSREKKESFPLTVTSAQKNPTAFYLCASSGTAWEEQYFGPGTRLTVT.

This clonotype was detected ten times or more. In DNA, the CDR3 is TGTGCCAGCAGCTTAATCTCGAACACTGAAGCTTTCTTT. This encodes CASSLISNTEAFF. The rearrangement joins TRBV7-3 to TRBJ1-1; D remains ambiguous. Looked up from germline, CDR1 is SGHTA and CDR2 is FQGTGA. Trimming removed 1 base from V and 1 base from J, with 4 bases in between. There are 13 residues in the CDR3. The complete variable domain, with remaining parts taken from reference TRBV7-3 and TRBJ1-1, reads GAGVSQTPSNKVTEKGKYVELRCDPISGHTALYWYRQSLGQGPEFLIYFQGTGAADDSGLPNDRFFAVRPEGSVSTLKIQRTERGDSAVYLCASSLISNTEAFFGQGTRLTVV.

In DNA form, the CDR3 reads TGCGCCAGCATCTCAGGGGTTGAAGCTTTCTTT. This encodes CASISGVEAFF. This chain joins TRBV4-1 and TRBJ1-1; D might be TRBD1 (6 bases). The CDR3 runs 11 residues. With 7 bases removed from V and 7 bases from J, the gap between germline ends came to 10 bases. The germline V gene has CDR1 MGHRA and CDR2 YSYEKL.

This chain connects TRBV9 to TRBJ2-5; possible D gene TRBD2, 5 bases. The CDR3 is 16 amino acids. Germline V gene sequence: CDR1 SGDLS, CDR2 YYNGEE. V lost 4 bases and J 2 bases, leaving 18 bases between the germline ends. The CDR3 region has the DNA TGTGCCAGCAGCCTACCCAGCGAGGGCCTACAAGAGACCCAGTACTTC. Encoded protein: CASSLPSEGLQETQYF.

On this clonotype itself: It may be a read error: a sequence one base away is much more abundant. V is TRBV7-9 and J is TRBJ2-1; possibly TRBD2 for D (6 bases). Trimming cost V 5 bases and J 8 bases, with 22 bases left between them. The germline V gene has CDR1 SEHNR and CDR2 FQNEAQ (reference sequence). The CDR3 runs 16 residues. CDR3 in amino acids: CASSPAGGTMYDEQFF. The CDR3 DNA sequence: TGTGCCAGCAGCCCAGCTGGGGGGACGATGTACGATGAGCAGTTCTTC.

The rearrangement joins TRBV7-3 to TRBJ2-7; the D gene is possibly TRBD2 (6 bases). Trimming removed 6 bases at V and 7 bases at J, with 16 bases between. Germline V CDR1 and CDR2: SGHTA, FQGTGA. This CDR3 spans 13 amino acids. This CDR3 reads CASSHLGGKEQYF. DNA for the CDR3: TGTGCCAGCAGTCATTTGGGGGGTAAGGAGCAGTACTTC.